This TCR beta chain was profiled in a study of CD8+CD57+ T cells in acquired aplastic anemia listed by TCRdb under 2018. About the full investigation: A mean of roughly 3.2 ug of DNA, ranging from roughly 0.19 to 27.4 ug, was extracted from sorted CD4+ and CD8+ cells. Healthy donor samples averaged approximately 10 million reads for CD4+ and about 11 million for CD8+ cells.

In the study, sorted CD4+ and CD8+ blood T cells from patients with severe aplastic anemia and from healthy subjects underwent deep sequencing of TCR repertoires. Ficoll-Paque density gradient centrifugation was used to isolate peripheral blood mononuclear cells. Before DNA extraction, CD4+ and CD8+ T cells were sorted by FACS or by magnetic beads. Genomic DNA served as template for TCR beta VDJ combination and CDR3 sequence profiling. An Illumina HiSeq 2000 was used for TCR repertoire sequencing. The original pipeline was this. Repertoire assessment relied on Simpson's diversity index, CDR3 size and DJ length profiles, and TRBV/TRBJ rearrangement plots. The most abundant DNA sequence in the deep sequencing data was taken as the immunodominant clone. CDR3 amino acid sequences were checked for sharing between subjects and were compared against published repertoires and the VDJdb database. The raw public data were reprocessed by TCRdb itself: fastp quality trimming at Q25, MiXCR clonotype calling, in-frame beta chains only. Records with the same CDR3 protein are collapsed into one entry carrying the most frequent genes and DNA. The V and J calls were determined by TCRdb, not by the authors. The sample table holds roughly 130,000 distinct CDR3 sequences, of which about 46% were seen once. The top ten clonotypes cover 2% to 3% of the sample.

The full study reports these points: CD8+ Simpson's diversity did not differ significantly between patients and healthy controls (P=0.060). Although roughly 29 CD8+ CDR3 sequences were shared by patients and controls, these sequences appeared highly expressed in patients and within the immunodominant clones of patients.

At least ten counts were recorded for this clonotype. Its antigen specificity is not known. No qualities accompany the bases; no much larger clone lies one base away. Including cysteine and phenylalanine, the CDR3 has 14 amino acids. Here the CDR3 DNA is all that survives: 42 bases in frame from base 1. Compared with germline, V lacks 6 bases and J lacks 6 bases; bases without a gene match: 10. From the germline V gene (reference sequence), CDR1 is LNHDA and CDR2 is SQIVND. The specimen sequenced was sorted CD4+, CD8+, or CD8+CD57+ T cells (not recorded which) from PBMCs. The rearrangement combines TRBV19 with TRBJ2-7; 8 junctional bases match TRBD1. This sequence originates from a human donor in good health, serving as a control. Here is the DNA: TGTGCCAGTAGACCAGGAACAACAGGGGGCGAGCAGTACTTC. This codes for CASRPGTTGGEQYF.